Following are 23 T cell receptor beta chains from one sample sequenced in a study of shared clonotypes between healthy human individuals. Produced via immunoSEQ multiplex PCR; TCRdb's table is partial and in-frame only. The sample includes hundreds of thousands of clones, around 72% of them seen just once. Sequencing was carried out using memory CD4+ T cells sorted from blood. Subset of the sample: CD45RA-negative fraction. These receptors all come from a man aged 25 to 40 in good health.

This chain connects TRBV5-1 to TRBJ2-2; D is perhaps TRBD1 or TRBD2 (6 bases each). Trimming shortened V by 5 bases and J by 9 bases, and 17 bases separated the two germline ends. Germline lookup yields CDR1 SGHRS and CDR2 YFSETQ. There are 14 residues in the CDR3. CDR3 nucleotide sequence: TGCGCCAGCAGTTTATTACCGGGGGACAGGGAGCTGTTTTTT. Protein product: CASSLLPGDRELFF.

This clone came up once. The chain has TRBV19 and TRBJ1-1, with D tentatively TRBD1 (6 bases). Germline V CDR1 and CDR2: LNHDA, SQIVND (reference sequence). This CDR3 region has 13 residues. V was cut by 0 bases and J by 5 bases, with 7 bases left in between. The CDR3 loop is CASSIDRGTEAFF. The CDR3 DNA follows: TGTGCCAGTAGTATAGATAGGGGGACTGAAGCTTTCTTT.

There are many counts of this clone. The CDR3 region is CASGDTIQTEAFF. DNA of the CDR3: TGCGCCAGTGGGGACACGATTCAGACTGAAGCTTTCTTT. This chain joins TRBV10-2 and TRBJ1-1, with D possibly matching TRBD1 (6 bases). Germline-derived CDR1 and CDR2 are WSHSY and SAAADI. The V gene lost 9 bases and the J gene lost 5 bases, with 16 bases spanning the gap. The CDR3 loop spans 13 amino acids.

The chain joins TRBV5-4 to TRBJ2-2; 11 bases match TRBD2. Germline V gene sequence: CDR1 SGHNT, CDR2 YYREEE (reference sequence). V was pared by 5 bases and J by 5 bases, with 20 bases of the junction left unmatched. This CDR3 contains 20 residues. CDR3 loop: CASRQWASGRSSKRTGELFF. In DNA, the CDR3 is TGTGCCAGCAGACAATGGGCTAGCGGGAGGAGTAGCAAGCGGACCGGGGAGCTGTTTTTT. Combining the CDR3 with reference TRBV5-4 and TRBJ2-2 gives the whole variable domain ETGVTQSPTHLIKTRGQQVTLRCSSQSGHNTVSWYQQALGQGPQFIFQYYREEENGRGNFPPRFSGLQFPNYSSELNVNALELDDSALYLCASRQWASGRSSKRTGELFFGEGSRLTVL.

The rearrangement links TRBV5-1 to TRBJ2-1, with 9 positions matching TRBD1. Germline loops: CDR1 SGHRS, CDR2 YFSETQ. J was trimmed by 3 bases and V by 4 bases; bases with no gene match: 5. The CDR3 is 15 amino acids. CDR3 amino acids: CASSQTGGNYNEQFF. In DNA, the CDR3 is TGCGCCAGCAGCCAAACAGGGGGCAACTACAATGAGCAGTTCTTC.

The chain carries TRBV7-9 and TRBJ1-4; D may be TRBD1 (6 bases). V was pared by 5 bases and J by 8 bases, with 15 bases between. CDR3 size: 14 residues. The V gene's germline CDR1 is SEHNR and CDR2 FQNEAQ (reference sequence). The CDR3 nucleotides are TGTGCCAGCAGCCCAGGGGCGGCGGGCGAAAAACTGTTTTTT. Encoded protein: CASSPGAAGEKLFF. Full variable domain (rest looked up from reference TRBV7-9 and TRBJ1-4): DTGVSQNPRHKITKRGQNVTFRCDPISEHNRLYWYRQTLGQGPEFLTYFQNEAQLEKSRLLSDRFSAERPKGSFSTLEIQRTEQGDSAMYLCASSPGAAGEKLFFGSGTQLSVL.

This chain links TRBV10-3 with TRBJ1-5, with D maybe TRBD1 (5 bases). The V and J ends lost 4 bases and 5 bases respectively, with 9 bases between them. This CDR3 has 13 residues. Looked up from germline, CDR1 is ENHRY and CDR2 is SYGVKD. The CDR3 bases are TGTGCCATCAGTGTTAGCAGGGATCAGCCCCAGCATTTT. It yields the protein CAISVSRDQPQHF.

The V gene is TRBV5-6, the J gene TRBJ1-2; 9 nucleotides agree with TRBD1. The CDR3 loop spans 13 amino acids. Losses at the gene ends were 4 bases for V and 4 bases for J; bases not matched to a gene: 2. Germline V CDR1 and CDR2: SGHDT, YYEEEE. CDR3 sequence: CASSRDRAYGYTF. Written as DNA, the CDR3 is TGTGCCAGCAGCCGGGACAGGGCCTATGGCTACACCTTC.

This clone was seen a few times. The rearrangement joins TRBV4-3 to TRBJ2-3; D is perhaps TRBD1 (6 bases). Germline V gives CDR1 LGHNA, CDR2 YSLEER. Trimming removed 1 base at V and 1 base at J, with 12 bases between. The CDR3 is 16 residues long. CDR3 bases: TGCGCCAGCAGCCAAGGGACAGCCGTGGGCACAGATACGCAGTATTTT. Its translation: CASSQGTAVGTDTQYF.

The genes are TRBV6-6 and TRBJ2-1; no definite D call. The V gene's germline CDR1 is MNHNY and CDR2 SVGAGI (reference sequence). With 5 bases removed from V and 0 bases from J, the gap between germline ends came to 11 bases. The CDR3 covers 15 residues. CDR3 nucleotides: TGTGCCAGCAGTCCCGACCTGAGCTCCTACAATGAGCAGTTCTTC. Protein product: CASSPDLSSYNEQFF.

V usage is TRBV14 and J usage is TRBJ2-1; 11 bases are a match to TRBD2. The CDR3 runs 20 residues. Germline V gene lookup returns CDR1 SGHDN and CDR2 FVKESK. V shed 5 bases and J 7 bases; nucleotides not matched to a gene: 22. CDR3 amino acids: CASSYTGTSGWIRTRNEQFF. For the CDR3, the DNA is TGTGCCAGCAGCTATACCGGGACTAGCGGCTGGATCCGTACACGGAATGAGCAGTTCTTC.

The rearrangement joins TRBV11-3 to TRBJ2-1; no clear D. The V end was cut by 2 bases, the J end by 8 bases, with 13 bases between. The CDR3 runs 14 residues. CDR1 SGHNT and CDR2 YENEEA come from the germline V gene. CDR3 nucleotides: TGTGCCAGCAGCTTAAAAAGCGCTTTGGATGAGCAGTTCTTC. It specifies CASSLKSALDEQFF.

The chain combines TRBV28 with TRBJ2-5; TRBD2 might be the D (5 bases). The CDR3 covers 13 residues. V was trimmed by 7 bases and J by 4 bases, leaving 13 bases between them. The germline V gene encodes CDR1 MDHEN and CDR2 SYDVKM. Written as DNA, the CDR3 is TGTGCCAGCATCTCCAGCGGCCGAGAGACCCAGTACTTC. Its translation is CASISSGRETQYF.

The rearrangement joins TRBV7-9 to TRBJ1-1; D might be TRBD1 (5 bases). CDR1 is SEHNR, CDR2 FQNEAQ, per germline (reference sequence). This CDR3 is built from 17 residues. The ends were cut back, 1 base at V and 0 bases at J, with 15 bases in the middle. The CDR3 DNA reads TGTGCCAGCAGCTTAGGGGCTATGGGGACTATGAACACTGAAGCTTTCTTT. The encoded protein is CASSLGAMGTMNTEAFF.

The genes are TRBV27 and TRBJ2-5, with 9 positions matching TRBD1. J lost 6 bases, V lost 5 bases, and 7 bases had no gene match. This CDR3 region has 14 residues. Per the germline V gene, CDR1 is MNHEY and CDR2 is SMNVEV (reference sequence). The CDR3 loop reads CASSPPGQGKTQYF. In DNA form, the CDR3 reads TGTGCCAGCAGTCCGCCGGGACAGGGAAAGACCCAGTACTTC.

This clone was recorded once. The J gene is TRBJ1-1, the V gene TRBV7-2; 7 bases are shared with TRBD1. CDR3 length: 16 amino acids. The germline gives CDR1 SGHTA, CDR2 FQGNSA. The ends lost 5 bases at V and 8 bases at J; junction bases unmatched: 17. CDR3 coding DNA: TGTGCCAGCAGCGCTCGGACAGGACTAACAATCAGGGAAGCTTTCTTT. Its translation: CASSARTGLTIREAFF.

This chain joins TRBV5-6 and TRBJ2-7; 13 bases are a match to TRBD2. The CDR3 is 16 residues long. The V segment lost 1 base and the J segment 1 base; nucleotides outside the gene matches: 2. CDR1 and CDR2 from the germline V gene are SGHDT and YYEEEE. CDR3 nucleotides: TGTGCCAGCAGCTTGAGGGGACTAGCGGGGTCCTACGAGCAGTACTTC. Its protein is CASSLRGLAGSYEQYF. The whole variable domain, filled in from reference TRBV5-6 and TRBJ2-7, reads DAGVTQSPTHLIKTRGQQVTLRCSPKSGHDTVSWYQQALGQGPQFIFQYYEEEERQRGNFPDRFSGHQFPNYSSELNVNALLLGDSALYLCASSLRGLAGSYEQYFGPGTRLTVT.

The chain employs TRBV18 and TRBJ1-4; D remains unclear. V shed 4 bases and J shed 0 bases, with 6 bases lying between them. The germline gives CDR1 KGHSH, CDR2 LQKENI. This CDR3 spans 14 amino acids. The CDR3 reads CASSRSATNEKLFF. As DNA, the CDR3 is TGTGCCAGCTCACGTAGTGCAACTAATGAAAAACTGTTTTTT.

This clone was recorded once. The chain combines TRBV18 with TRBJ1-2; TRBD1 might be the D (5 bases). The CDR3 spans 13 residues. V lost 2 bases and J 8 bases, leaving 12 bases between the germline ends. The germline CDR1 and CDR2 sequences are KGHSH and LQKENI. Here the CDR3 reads CASSPKGNMGYTF. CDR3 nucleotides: TGTGCCAGCTCACCAAAGGGGAATATGGGCTACACCTTC.

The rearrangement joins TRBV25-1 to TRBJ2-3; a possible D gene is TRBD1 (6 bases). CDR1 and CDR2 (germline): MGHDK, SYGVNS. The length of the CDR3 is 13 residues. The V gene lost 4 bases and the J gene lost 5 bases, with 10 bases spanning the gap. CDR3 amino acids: CASSAQGGDTQYF. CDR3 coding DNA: TGTGCCAGCAGTGCACAAGGGGGAGATACGCAGTATTTT.

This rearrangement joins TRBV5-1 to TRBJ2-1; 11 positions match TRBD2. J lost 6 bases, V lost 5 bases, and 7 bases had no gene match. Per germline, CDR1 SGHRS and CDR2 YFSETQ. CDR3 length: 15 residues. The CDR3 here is CASSTGTSGGNEQFF. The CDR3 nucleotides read TGCGCCAGCAGTACCGGGACTAGCGGAGGCAATGAGCAGTTCTTC.

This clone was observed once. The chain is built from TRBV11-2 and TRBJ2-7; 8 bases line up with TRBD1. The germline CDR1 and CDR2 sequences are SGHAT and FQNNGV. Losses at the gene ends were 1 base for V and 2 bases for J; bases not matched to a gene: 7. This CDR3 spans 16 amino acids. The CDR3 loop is CASSLVPGQAAYEQYF. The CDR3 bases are TGTGCCAGCAGCTTAGTCCCGGGACAGGCGGCCTACGAGCAGTACTTC.

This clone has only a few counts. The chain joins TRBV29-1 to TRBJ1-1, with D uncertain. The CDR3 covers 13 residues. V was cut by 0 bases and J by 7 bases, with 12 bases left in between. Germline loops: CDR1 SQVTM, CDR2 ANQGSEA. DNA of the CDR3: TGCAGCGTTGAAGAGGTCTCGGGAAATGAAGCTTTCTTT. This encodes CSVEEVSGNEAFF.